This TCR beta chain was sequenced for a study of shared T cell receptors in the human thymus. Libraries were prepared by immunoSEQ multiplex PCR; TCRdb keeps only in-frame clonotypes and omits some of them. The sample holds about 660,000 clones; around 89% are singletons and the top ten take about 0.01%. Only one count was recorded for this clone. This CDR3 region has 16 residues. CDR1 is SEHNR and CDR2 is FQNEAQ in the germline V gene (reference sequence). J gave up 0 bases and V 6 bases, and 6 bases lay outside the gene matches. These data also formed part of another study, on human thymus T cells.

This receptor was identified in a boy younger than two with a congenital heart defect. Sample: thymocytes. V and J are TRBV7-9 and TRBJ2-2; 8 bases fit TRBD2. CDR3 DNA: TGTGCCAGCAGGCCAAGGCGGGGGGCGAACACCGGGGAGCTGTTTTTT. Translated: CASRPRRGANTGELFF.